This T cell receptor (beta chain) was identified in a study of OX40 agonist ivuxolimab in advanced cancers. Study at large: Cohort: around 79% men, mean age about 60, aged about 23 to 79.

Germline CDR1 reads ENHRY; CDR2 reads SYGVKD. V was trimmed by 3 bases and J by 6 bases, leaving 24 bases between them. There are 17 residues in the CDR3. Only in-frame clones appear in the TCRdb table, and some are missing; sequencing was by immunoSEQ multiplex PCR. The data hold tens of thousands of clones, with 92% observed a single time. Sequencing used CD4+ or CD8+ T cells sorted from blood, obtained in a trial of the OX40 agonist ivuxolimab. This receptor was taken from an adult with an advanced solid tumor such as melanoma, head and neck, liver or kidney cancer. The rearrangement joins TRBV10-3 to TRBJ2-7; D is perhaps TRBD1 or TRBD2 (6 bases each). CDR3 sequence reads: CAISETGQYQGGSEQYF. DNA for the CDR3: TGTGCCATCAGTGAAACCGGACAGTACCAAGGAGGGTCCGAGCAGTACTTC.